The 29 T cell receptor beta chains below come from one sample, sequenced in a study of long-term antiretroviral therapy in people with HIV. The authors ran the immunoSEQ assay, v3.0, at survey level. The table came from immunoSEQ multiplex PCR; TCRdb's copy has only in-frame clones and leaves some out. Of under 30,000 clones in the sample, around 96% were seen once. The input for sequencing was unsorted PBMCs, taken roughly 6.2 years after starting antiretroviral therapy. These receptors all stem from a man between 25 and 39 years old with HIV.

This rearrangement joins TRBV27 to TRBJ1-5; 9 positions match TRBD1. Germline assignment: CDR1 MNHEY and CDR2 SMNVEV (reference sequence). The CDR3 has 14 amino acids. V trimming: 6 bases; J trimming: 6 bases; junction bases outside the gene matches: 6. CDR3 nucleotide sequence: TGTGCCAGCAGCCCGACAGGGGGGGGTCAGCCCCAGCATTTT. This translates into CASSPTGGGQPQHF.

The chain uses TRBV4-1 and TRBJ1-6; D is undetermined. CDR3 length: 14 amino acids. Germline CDR1 reads MGHRA; CDR2 reads YSYEKL. Trimming removed 1 base at V and 5 bases at J, with 6 bases between. The CDR3 nucleotides read TGCGCCAGCAGCCAAGCCGTACATAATTCACCCCTCCACTTT. Its protein product is CASSQAVHNSPLHF.

This chain uses TRBV7-2 with TRBJ1-1; D ambiguous. V was pared by 4 bases and J by 3 bases, with 9 bases between. This CDR3 is 13 amino acids long. The V gene's germline CDR1 is SGHTA and CDR2 FQGNSA. The CDR3 reads CASSSGLDTEAFF. The DNA of the CDR3 is TGTGCCAGCAGCTCGGGGTTAGACACTGAAGCTTTCTTT.

V usage is TRBV4-3 and J usage is TRBJ2-3; the D call may be TRBD1 or TRBD2 (5 bases each). V lost 2 bases, J lost 0 bases, and 12 bases lay in between. The length of the CDR3 is 16 residues. Looked up from germline, CDR1 is LGHNA and CDR2 is YSLEER. The CDR3 protein is CASSQSAGTSTDTQYF. The CDR3 coding sequence is TGCGCCAGCAGCCAATCGGCCGGGACCAGCACAGATACGCAGTATTTT.

This rearrangement joins TRBV6-1 to TRBJ1-2; the match to TRBD1 covers 9 bases. The germline V gene has CDR1 MNHNS and CDR2 SASEGT. The CDR3 is made up of 15 amino acids. Trimming removed 4 bases from V and 3 bases from J; junction bases left unmatched: 6. The CDR3 nucleotides read TGTGCCAGCAGTGGACAACAGGGGGCGGACTATGGCTACACCTTC. It encodes CASSGQQGADYGYTF.

The chain couples TRBV14 to TRBJ1-2; D is undetermined. The ends were cut back, 4 bases at V and 7 bases at J, with 13 bases in the middle. CDR1 is SGHDN and CDR2 is FVKESK in the germline V gene. There are 13 residues in the CDR3. The CDR3 DNA is TGTGCCAGCAGCCCCACCCCACTGGGTGGCTACACCTTC. Its translation: CASSPTPLGGYTF.

Notes on this clone: The junction shows a germline mismatch at one end, possibly a read error. This sequence joins TRBV7-7 and TRBJ2-7; 9 bases line up with TRBD2. Germline CDR1 reads SSHAT; CDR2 reads FNYEAQ (reference sequence). The CDR3 is 13 residues long. CDR3 residues: CASSLAGANEQYF. The CDR3 DNA reads as TGTGCTAGCAGCTTAGCGGGGGCAAACGAGCAGTACTTC.

The chain links TRBV5-4 to TRBJ1-2; TRBD1 matches at 7 bases. The germline V gene encodes CDR1 SGHNT and CDR2 YYREEE (reference sequence). With 2 bases clipped from V and 4 bases from J, the junction kept 5 bases outside the gene matches. The CDR3 is 14 residues long. This chain's CDR3 is CASSLTGDLYGYTF. The CDR3 nucleotides read TGTGCCAGCAGCTTAACAGGGGACCTCTATGGCTACACCTTC.

This rearrangement joins TRBV7-2 to TRBJ2-7; 7 nucleotides agree with TRBD2. This CDR3 has 15 residues. V dropped 3 bases and J dropped 4; count of bases not matched to a gene: 9. The V gene's germline CDR1 is SGHTA and CDR2 FQGNSA. CDR3 coding DNA: TGTGCCAGCAGCTTTGCTAGCGGAGTTAATTACGAGCAGTACTTC. The encoded protein is CASSFASGVNYEQYF. The full variable domain, its missing parts supplied by reference TRBV7-2 and TRBJ2-7, is GAGVSQSPSNKVTEKGKDVELRCDPISGHTALYWYRQSLGQGLEFLIYFQGNSAPDKSGLPSDRFSAERTGGSVSTLTIQRTQQEDSAVYLCASSFASGVNYEQYFGPGTRLTVT.

The J gene is TRBJ1-5, the V gene TRBV11-2, with 7 bases fitting TRBD1. In germline, CDR1 is SGHAT, CDR2 FQNNGV. The CDR3 is 14 amino acids. V was clipped by 5 bases and J by 1 base; unmatched bases: 2. CDR3 protein: CASSVQGSNQPQHF. In DNA form, the CDR3 reads TGTGCCAGCAGCGTACAGGGGAGCAATCAGCCCCAGCATTTT.

The chain combines TRBV4-2 with TRBJ2-7, with 8 bases fitting TRBD2. Losses at the gene ends were 2 bases for V and 0 bases for J; bases not matched to a gene: 3. This CDR3 contains 15 residues. Germline assignment: CDR1 LGHNA and CDR2 YNFKEQ. This CDR3 is CASSQLAGSSYEQYF. In DNA form, the CDR3 reads TGTGCCAGCAGCCAATTAGCGGGGAGCTCCTACGAGCAGTACTTC.

V usage is TRBV4-2 and J usage is TRBJ2-1; no clear D gene. In germline, CDR1 is LGHNA, CDR2 YNFKEQ. The CDR3 has 14 residues. Trimming took 0 bases from V and 5 from J, leaving 8 bases between them. In DNA, the CDR3 is TGTGCCAGCAGCCAAGACCCGGAACACAATGAGCAGTTCTTC. This sequence encodes CASSQDPEHNEQFF.

The V gene is TRBV7-3, the J gene TRBJ2-2; D remains ambiguous. Germline V gene data show CDR1 as SGHTA and CDR2 as FQGTGA. CDR3 length: 12 residues. V dropped 0 bases and J dropped 4 bases, with 0 bases sitting between them. The CDR3 region has the DNA TGTGCCAGCAGCTTAACCACCGGGGAGCTGTTTTTT. Its translation is CASSLTTGELFF. Combining the CDR3 with reference TRBV7-3 and TRBJ2-2 gives the whole variable domain GAGVSQTPSNKVTEKGKYVELRCDPISGHTALYWYRQSLGQGPEFLIYFQGTGAADDSGLPNDRFFAVRPEGSVSTLKIQRTERGDSAVYLCASSLTTGELFFGEGSRLTVL.

V and J are TRBV5-1 and TRBJ2-7; D unresolved. There are 14 residues in the CDR3. Germline V gives CDR1 SGHRS, CDR2 YFSETQ. Trimming removed 0 bases from V and 2 bases from J, with 9 bases in between. DNA of the CDR3: TGCGCCAGCAGCTTGGCGGGCGGACCCTACGAGCAGTACTTC. Its protein product is CASSLAGGPYEQYF.

V and J are TRBV7-9 and TRBJ1-3, with D possibly matching TRBD1 (5 bases). Trimming cost V 4 bases and J 0 bases, with 7 bases left between them. CDR1 is SEHNR and CDR2 is FQNEAQ in the germline V gene (reference sequence). The CDR3 consists of 14 residues. In nucleotides, the CDR3 is TGTGCCAGCAGCTCCCAGGGCTCTGGAAACACCATATATTTT. Amino acid sequence: CASSSQGSGNTIYF. The full variable domain, with the rest looked up from reference TRBV7-9 and TRBJ1-3, is DTGVSQNPRHKITKRGQNVTFRCDPISEHNRLYWYRQTLGQGPEFLTYFQNEAQLEKSRLLSDRFSAERPKGSFSTLEIQRTEQGDSAMYLCASSSQGSGNTIYFGEGSWLTVV.

The chain employs TRBV11-2 and TRBJ2-7; no reliable D call. Looked up from germline, CDR1 is SGHAT and CDR2 is FQNNGV. The V end was cut by 4 bases, the J end by 2 bases, with 15 bases between. This CDR3 contains 15 residues. CDR3 amino acids: CASSWGQAQTYEQYF. The CDR3 bases are TGTGCCAGCAGCTGGGGTCAGGCTCAGACCTACGAGCAGTACTTC.

V usage is TRBV4-1 and J usage is TRBJ2-2; the D gene is possibly TRBD1 (6 bases). The CDR3 has 15 amino acids. Per germline, CDR1 MGHRA and CDR2 YSYEKL. V was cut by 1 base and J by 3 bases, with 9 bases left in between. This chain's CDR3 is CASSQVQGYTGELFF. The CDR3, as DNA: TGCGCCAGCAGCCAAGTTCAGGGGTACACCGGGGAGCTGTTTTTT.

The chain joins TRBV4-3 to TRBJ2-7; D unresolved. Germline loops: CDR1 LGHNA, CDR2 YSLEER. The CDR3 runs 16 residues. V lost 0 bases, J lost 5 bases, and 17 bases lay in between. Here the CDR3 reads CASSQDKLGLAHEQYF. The CDR3 DNA is TGCGCCAGCAGCCAAGATAAATTGGGGTTGGCGCACGAGCAGTACTTC.

The gene calls are TRBV6-5 and TRBJ2-5, with D perhaps matching TRBD1 (6 bases). The germline V and J ends were trimmed by 2 bases and 4 bases, with 14 bases remaining between them. The CDR3 has 15 residues. Per the germline V gene, CDR1 is MNHEY and CDR2 is SVGAGI. Written as DNA, the CDR3 is TGTGCCAGCAGTTACGGCGCCAGGGGTACAGAGACCCAGTACTTC. This translates into CASSYGARGTETQYF.

J is TRBJ1-1 and V is TRBV6-6; TRBD1 matches 7 bases. The CDR3 has 15 residues. After removal of 6 bases from V and 1 base from J, the junction contained 8 bases not matched to a gene. Germline CDR1 reads MNHNY; CDR2 reads SVGAGI (reference sequence). The CDR3: CASSPHRGWNTEAFF. CDR3 sequence (DNA): TGTGCCAGCAGCCCCCACAGGGGATGGAACACTGAAGCTTTCTTT.

The CDR3 here is CASSVRGDEQYF. The CDR3, as DNA: TGTGCCAGCAGCGTACGGGGGGACGAGCAGTACTTC. V and J are TRBV9 and TRBJ2-7; 7 bases fit TRBD2. This CDR3 contains 12 residues. J lost 5 bases, V lost 1 base, and 0 bases had no gene match. CDR1 is SGDLS, CDR2 YYNGEE, per germline.

The genes are TRBV7-2 and TRBJ2-5, with 9 positions matching TRBD1. Trimming cost V 4 bases and J 4 bases; bases outside gene matches: 4. Germline assignment: CDR1 SGHTA and CDR2 FQGNSA. The CDR3 totals 14 residues. This chain's CDR3 is CASSSTGGGETQYF. The CDR3 nucleotides read TGTGCCAGCAGCTCTACAGGGGGCGGAGAGACCCAGTACTTC.

The V gene is TRBV5-1, the J gene TRBJ2-7; tentative D call: TRBD1 (5 bases). Germline values: CDR1 SGHRS, CDR2 YFSETQ. The V end lost 0 bases, the J end lost 5 bases, and 9 bases lay between the germline ends. The CDR3 runs 13 residues. DNA for the CDR3: TGCGCCAGCAGCTTGGAATGGGGCGACGAGCAGTACTTC. Translating it yields CASSLEWGDEQYF.

V and J are TRBV30 and TRBJ1-5; no clear D. Germline assignment: CDR1 GTSNPN and CDR2 SVGIG (reference sequence). The CDR3 is 15 residues long. Between the trimmed V and J ends, which lost 5 bases and 1 base, there was a span of 15 bases. The DNA of the CDR3 is TGTGCCTGGTCTACGCCGACACGGAGCAATCAGCCCCAGCATTTT. It is translated as CAWSTPTRSNQPQHF.

The chain joins TRBV6-1 to TRBJ1-1, with unresolved D. Germline V CDR1 and CDR2: MNHNS, SASEGT. This CDR3 contains 15 residues. V was shortened by 2 bases and J by 6 bases, with 16 bases between the two germline ends. The CDR3 bases are TGTGCCAGCAGTGAAAATAGGGCAGCCGGTCCTGAAGCTTTCTTT. Amino acid sequence: CASSENRAAGPEAFF.

The V and J genes are TRBV7-9 and TRBJ2-6; D is unclear. CDR3 length: 16 amino acids. Trimming left V 4 bases short and J 1 base short, with 11 bases between. The germline V gene has CDR1 SEHNR and CDR2 FQNEAQ (reference sequence). The CDR3: CASSWPPVSGANVLTF. DNA of the CDR3: TGTGCCAGCAGCTGGCCGCCGGTATCTGGGGCCAACGTCCTGACTTTC.

The genes are TRBV19 and TRBJ2-7; D is unresolved. Trimming removed 4 bases from V and 5 bases from J, with 15 bases in between. The CDR3 runs 14 residues. CDR1 LNHDA and CDR2 SQIVND come from the germline V gene (reference sequence). Written as DNA, the CDR3 is TGTGCCAGTAGTACCCCCTCCCAATCTGACGAGCAGTACTTC. Protein: CASSTPSQSDEQYF.

The rearrangement links TRBV5-5 to TRBJ2-4; D gene unclear. The V gene lost 2 bases and the J gene lost 7 bases, with 10 bases spanning the gap. The CDR3 is 13 residues long. CDR1 and CDR2 from the germline V gene are SGHKS and YYEKEE (reference sequence). CDR3 nucleotides: TGTGCCAGCAGCTTAGGATTGGGCAACATTCAGTACTTC. Translating it yields CASSLGLGNIQYF.

CDR3 DNA sequence: TGTGCCAGCAGCGTAGCGTCGGGAGGGACCTACGAGCAGTACTTC. The encoded protein is CASSVASGGTYEQYF. The chain uses TRBV9 and TRBJ2-7; 8 bases map to TRBD2. Trimming took 0 bases from V and 2 from J; bases not matched to a gene: 4. The CDR3 consists of 15 residues. Germline V gene sequence: CDR1 SGDLS, CDR2 YYNGEE.